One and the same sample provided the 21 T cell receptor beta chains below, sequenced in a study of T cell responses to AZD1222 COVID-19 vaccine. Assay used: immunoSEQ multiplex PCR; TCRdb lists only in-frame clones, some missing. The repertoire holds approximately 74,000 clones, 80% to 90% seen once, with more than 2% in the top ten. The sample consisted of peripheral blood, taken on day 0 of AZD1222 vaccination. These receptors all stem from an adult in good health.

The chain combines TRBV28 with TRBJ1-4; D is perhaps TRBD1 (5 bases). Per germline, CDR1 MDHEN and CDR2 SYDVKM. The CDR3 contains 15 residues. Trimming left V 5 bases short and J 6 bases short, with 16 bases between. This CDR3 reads CASSPLGGDHEKLFF. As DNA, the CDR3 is TGTGCCAGCAGTCCCCTGGGGGGGGATCATGAAAAACTGTTTTTT.

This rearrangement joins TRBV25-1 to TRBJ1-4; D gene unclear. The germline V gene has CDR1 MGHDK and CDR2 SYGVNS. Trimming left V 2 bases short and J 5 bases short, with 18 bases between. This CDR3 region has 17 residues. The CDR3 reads CASSEAPDRRGNEKLFF. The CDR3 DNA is TGTGCCAGCAGTGAAGCCCCGGATCGGCGGGGAAATGAAAAACTGTTTTTT.

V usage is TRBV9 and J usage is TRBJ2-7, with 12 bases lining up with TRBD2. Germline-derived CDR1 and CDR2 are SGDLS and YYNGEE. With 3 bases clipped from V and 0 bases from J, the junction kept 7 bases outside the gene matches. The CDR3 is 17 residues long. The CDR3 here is CASSDRPTSGSSYEQYF. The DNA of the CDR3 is TGTGCCAGCAGCGACAGACCGACTAGCGGGAGCTCCTACGAGCAGTACTTC.

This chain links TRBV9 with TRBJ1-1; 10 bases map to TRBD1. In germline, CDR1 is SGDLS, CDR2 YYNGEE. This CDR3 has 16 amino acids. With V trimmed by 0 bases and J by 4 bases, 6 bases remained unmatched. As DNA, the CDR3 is TGTGCCAGCAGCGTAGGTTATAGGACAGGGGGCACTGAAGCTTTCTTT. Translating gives CASSVGYRTGGTEAFF.

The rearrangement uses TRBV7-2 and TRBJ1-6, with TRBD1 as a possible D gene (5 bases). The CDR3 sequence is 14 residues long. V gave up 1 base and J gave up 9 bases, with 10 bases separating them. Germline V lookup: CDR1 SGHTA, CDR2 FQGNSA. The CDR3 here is CASSLVRQPSPLHF. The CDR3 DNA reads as TGTGCCAGCAGCTTAGTTAGACAGCCTTCACCCCTCCACTTT.

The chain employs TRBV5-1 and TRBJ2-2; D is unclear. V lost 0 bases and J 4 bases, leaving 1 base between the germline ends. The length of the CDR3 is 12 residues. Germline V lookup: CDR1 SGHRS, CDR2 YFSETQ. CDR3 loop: CASSLATGELFF. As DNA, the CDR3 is TGCGCCAGCAGCTTGGCCACCGGGGAGCTGTTTTTT.

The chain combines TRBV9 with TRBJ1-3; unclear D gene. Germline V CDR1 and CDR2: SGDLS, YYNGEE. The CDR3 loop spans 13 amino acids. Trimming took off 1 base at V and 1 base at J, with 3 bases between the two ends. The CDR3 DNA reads TGTGCCAGCAGCGTACTTTCTGGAAACACCATATATTTT. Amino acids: CASSVLSGNTIYF.

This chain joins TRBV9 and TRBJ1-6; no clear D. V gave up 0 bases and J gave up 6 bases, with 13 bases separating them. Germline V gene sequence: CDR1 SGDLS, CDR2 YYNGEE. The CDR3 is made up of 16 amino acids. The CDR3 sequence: CASSVEKFPANSPLHF. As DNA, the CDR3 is TGTGCCAGCAGCGTAGAAAAGTTTCCAGCTAATTCACCCCTCCACTTT.

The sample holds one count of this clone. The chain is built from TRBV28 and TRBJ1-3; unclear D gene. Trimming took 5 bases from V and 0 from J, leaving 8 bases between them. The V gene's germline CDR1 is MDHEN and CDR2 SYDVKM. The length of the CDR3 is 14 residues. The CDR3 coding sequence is TGTGCCAGCAGTGGGCCGAACTCTGGAAACACCATATATTTT. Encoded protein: CASSGPNSGNTIYF.

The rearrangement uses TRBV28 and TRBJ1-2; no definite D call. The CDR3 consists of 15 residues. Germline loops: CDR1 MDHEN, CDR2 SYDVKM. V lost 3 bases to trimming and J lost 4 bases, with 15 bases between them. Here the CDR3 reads CASSFRSARTYGYTF. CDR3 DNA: TGTGCCAGCAGTTTTCGGTCTGCGCGGACCTATGGCTACACCTTC.

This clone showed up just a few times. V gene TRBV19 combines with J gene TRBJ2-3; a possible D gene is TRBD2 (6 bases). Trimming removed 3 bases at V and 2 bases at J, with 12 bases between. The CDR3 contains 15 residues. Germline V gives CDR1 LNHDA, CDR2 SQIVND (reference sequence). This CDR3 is CASSIGGVTTDTQYF. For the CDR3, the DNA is TGTGCCAGTAGTATCGGGGGAGTAACCACAGATACGCAGTATTTT.

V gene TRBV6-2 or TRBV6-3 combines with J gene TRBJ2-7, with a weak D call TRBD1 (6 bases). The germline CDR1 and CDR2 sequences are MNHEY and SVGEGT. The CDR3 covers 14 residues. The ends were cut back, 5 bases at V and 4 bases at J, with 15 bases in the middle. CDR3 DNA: TGTGCCAGCAGTCAACAGGGTGTTCTATACGAGCAGTACTTC. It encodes CASSQQGVLYEQYF.

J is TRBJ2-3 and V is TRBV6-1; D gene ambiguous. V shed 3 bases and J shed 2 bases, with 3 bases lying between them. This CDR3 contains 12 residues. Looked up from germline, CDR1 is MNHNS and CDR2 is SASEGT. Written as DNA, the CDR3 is TGTGCCAGCAGTGACCCCACAGATACGCAGTATTTT. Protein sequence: CASSDPTDTQYF.

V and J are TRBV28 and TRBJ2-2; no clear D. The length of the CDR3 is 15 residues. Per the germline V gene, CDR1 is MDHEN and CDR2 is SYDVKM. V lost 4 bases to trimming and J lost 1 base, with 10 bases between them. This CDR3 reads CASSSFDMNTGELFF. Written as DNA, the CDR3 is TGTGCCAGCAGTTCTTTCGACATGAACACCGGGGAGCTGTTTTTT.

The DNA for the CDR3 is TGTGCCAGCAGCCCCTTGACAGGACAGAACACTGAAGCTTTCTTT. The encoded protein is CASSPLTGQNTEAFF. This chain links TRBV11-2 with TRBJ1-1, with a tentative D call TRBD1 (6 bases). CDR1 and CDR2 (germline): SGHAT, FQNNGV. V was shortened by 5 bases and J by 1 base, with 14 bases between the two germline ends. The CDR3 runs 15 residues. Together with reference TRBV11-2 and TRBJ1-1, the CDR3 gives the full variable domain: EAGVAQSPRYKIIEKRQSVAFWCNPISGHATLYWYQQILGQGPKLLIQFQNNGVVDDSQLPKDRFSAERLKGVDSTLKIQPAKLEDSAVYLCASSPLTGQNTEAFFGQGTRLTVV.

CDR3 nucleotides: TGTGCCAGCAGTTTGCAAGTTGTGGAGGCTAGCTATGGCTACACCTTC. Translating it yields CASSLQVVEASYGYTF. The chain carries TRBV28 and TRBJ1-2; unclear D gene. The length of the CDR3 is 16 residues. V lost 3 bases and J lost 4, with 18 bases in between. Per the germline V gene, CDR1 is MDHEN and CDR2 is SYDVKM.

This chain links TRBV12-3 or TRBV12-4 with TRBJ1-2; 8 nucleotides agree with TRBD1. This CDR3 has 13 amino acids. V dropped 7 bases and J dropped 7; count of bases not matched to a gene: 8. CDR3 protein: CASNRQGMGGYTF. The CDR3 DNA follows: TGTGCCAGCAACAGACAGGGGATGGGTGGCTACACCTTC.

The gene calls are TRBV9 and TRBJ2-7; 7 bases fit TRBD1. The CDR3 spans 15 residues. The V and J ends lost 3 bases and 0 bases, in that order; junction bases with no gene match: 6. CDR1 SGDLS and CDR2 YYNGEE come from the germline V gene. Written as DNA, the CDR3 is TGTGCCAGCAGCGGGACAGGTCTGAGCTCCTACGAGCAGTACTTC. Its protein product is CASSGTGLSSYEQYF.

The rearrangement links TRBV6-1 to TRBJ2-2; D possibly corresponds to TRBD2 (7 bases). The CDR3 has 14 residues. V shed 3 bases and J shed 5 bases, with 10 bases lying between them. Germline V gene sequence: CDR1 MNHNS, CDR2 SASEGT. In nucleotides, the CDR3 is TGTGCCAGCAGTGACAGGGGAGGGACCGGGGAGCTGTTTTTT. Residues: CASSDRGGTGELFF.

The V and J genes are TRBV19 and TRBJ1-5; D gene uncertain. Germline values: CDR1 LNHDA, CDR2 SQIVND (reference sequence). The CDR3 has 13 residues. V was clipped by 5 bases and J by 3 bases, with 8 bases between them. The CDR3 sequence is CASSFATNQPQHF. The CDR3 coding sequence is TGTGCCAGTAGTTTCGCCACCAATCAGCCCCAGCATTTT.

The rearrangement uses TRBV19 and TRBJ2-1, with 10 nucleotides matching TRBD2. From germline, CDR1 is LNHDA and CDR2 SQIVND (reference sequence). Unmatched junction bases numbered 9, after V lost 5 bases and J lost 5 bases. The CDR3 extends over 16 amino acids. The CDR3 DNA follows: TGTGCCAGTAGTCCGCCAGGGAGCGGGAGGGACAATGAGCAGTTCTTC. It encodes CASSPPGSGRDNEQFF.